This T cell receptor beta chain is drawn from a study of T-cell memory formation after mild COVID-19. Looking at the study overall: There were largely donor-specific TCR clusters. Study findings and constraints: Those CD4+ clones that contracted were mainly in CM and EM (CD8+ ones in EMRA).

This clonotype came up a few times. Its specificity is unknown. Constant-segment-primed 5'RACE gave TCR alpha and TCR beta cDNA libraries with sample barcodes and UMIs. In TCRdb, the 5' RACE reads were re-called with MiXCR into one record per CDR3 protein. This table has around 210,000 distinct CDR3 sequences, about 9.2% appearing once. The germline V gene has CDR1 SGHAT and CDR2 FQNNGV. The CDR3 extends over 15 amino acids. Trimming stripped 2 bases from V and 1 base from J, with 11 bases between. The TCR originated in a man aged 18-30 years who had mild COVID-19 (a few samples of this study predate the infection). Cell type and time point are not known. The V call is TRBV11-2, the J call TRBJ2-5; D perhaps matches TRBD1 (5 bases). Sequenced: PBMCs or a T cell subset sorted from them (not recorded which). The CDR3 DNA sequence: TGTGCCAGCAGCTTAAGGCCCACAGGCCAAGAGACCCAGTACTTC. It encodes CASSLRPTGQETQYF. Combining the CDR3 with reference TRBV11-2 and TRBJ2-5 gives the whole variable domain EAGVAQSPRYKIIEKRQSVAFWCNPISGHATLYWYQQILGQGPKLLIQFQNNGVVDDSQLPKDRFSAERLKGVDSTLKIQPAKLEDSAVYLCASSLRPTGQETQYFGPGTRLLVL.